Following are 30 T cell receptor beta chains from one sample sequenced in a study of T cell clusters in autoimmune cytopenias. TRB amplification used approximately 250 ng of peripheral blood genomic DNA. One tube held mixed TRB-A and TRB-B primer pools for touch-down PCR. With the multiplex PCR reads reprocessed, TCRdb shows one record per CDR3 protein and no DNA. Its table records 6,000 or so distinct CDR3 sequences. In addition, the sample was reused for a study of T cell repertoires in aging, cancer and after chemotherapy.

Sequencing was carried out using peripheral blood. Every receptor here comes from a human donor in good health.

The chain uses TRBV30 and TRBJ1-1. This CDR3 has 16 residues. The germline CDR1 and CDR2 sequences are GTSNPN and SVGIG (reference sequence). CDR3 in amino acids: CAWKLAGGISATEAFF.

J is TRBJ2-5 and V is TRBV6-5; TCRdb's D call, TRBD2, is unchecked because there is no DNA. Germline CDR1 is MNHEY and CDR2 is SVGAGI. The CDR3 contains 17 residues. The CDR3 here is CASSYGGGSGGGETQYF.

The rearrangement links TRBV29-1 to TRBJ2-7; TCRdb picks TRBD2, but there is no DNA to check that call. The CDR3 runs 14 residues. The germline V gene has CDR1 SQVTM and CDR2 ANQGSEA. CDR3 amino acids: CSVGSGRTSTGQYF.

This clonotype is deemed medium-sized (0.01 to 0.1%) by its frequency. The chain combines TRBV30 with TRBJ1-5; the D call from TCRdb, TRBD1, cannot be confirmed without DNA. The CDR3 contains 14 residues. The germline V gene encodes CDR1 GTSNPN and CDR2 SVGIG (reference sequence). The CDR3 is CAWSQQGDRQPQHF.

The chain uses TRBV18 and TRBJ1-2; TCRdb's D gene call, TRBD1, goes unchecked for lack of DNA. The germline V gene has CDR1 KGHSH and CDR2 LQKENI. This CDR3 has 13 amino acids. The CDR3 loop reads CASSPPGGYGYTF. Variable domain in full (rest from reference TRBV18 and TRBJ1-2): NAGVMQNPRHLVRRRGQEARLRCSPMKGHSHVYWYRQLPEEGLKFMVYLQKENIIDESGMPKERFSAEFPKEGPSILRIQQVVRGDSAAYFCASSPPGGYGYTFGSGTRLTVV.

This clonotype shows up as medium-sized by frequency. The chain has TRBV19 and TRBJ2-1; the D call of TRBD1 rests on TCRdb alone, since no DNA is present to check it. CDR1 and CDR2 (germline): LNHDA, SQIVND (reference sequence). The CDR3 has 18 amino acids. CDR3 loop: CASSIVGVRGYRYNEQFF.

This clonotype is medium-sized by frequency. CDR3 loop: CSGTLATTLSIRADTQYF. The J gene is TRBJ2-3, the V gene TRBV29-1; with no DNA, the TCRdb D assignment of TRBD1 cannot be verified. This CDR3 has 18 amino acids. Germline CDR1 is SQVTM and CDR2 is ANQGSEA.

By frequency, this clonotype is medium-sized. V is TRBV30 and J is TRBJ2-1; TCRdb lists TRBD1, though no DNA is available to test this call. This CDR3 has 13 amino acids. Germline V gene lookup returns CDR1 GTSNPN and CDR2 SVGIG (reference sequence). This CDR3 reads CAWNTGTGGEQFF.

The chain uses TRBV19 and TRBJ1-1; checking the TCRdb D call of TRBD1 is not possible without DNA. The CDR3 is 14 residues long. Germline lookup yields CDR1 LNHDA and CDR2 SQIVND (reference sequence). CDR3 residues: CASSTLQGWTEAFF. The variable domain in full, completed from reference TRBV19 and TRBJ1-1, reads DGGITQSPKYLFRKEGQNVTLSCEQNLNHDAMYWYRQDPGQGLRLIYYSQIVNDFQKGDIAEGYSVSREKKESFPLTVTSAQKNPTAFYLCASSTLQGWTEAFFGQGTRLTVV.

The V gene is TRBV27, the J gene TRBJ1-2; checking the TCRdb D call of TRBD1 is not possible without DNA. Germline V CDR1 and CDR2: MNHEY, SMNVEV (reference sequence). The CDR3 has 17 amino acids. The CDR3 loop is CASSSSGSQWANYGYTF.

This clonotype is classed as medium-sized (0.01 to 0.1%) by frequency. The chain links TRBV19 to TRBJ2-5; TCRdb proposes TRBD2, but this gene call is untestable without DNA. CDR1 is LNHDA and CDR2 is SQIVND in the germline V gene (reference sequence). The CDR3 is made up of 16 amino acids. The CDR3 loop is CASSHPTSGGSQTQYF.

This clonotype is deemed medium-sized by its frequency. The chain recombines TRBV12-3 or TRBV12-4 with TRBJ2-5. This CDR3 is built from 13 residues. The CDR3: CASSFNSQETQYF.

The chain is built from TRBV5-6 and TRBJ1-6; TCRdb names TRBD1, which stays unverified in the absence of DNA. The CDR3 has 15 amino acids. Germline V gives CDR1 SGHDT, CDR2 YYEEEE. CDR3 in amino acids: CASSFKTGSASPLHF.

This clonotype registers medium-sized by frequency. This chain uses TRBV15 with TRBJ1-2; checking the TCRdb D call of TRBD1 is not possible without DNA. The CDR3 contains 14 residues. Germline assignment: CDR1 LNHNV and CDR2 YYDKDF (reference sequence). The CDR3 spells CATQWGQGDYGYTF.

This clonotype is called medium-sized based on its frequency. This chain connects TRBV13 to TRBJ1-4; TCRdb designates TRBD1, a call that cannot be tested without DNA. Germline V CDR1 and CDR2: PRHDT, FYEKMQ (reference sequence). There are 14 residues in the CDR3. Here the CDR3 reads CASSRTGKNEKLFF. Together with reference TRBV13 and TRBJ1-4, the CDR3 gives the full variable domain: AAGVIQSPRHLIKEKRETATLKCYPIPRHDTVYWYQQGPGQDPQFLISFYEKMQSDKGSIPDRFSAQQFSDYHSELNMSSLELGDSALYFCASSRTGKNEKLFFGSGTQLSVL.

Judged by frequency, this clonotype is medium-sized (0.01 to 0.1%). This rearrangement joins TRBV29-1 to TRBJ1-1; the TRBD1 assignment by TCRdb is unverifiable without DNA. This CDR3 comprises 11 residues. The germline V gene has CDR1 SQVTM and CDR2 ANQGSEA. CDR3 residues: CSGVGAAEAFF.

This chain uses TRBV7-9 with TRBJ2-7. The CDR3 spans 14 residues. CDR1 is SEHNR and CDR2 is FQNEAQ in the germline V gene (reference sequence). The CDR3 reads CASSLEDRSYEQYF. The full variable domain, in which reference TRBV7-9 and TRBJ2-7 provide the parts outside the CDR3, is DTGVSQNPRHKITKRGQNVTFRCDPISEHNRLYWYRQTLGQGPEFLTYFQNEAQLEKSRLLSDRFSAERPKGSFSTLEIQRTEQGDSAMYLCASSLEDRSYEQYFGPGTRLTVT.

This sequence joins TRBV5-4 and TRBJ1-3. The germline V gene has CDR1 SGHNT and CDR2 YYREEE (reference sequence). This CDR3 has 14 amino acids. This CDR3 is CASSRTPSGNTIYF.

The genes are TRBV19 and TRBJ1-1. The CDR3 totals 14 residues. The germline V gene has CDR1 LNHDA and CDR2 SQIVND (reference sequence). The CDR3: CASSRLGEAPEAFF.

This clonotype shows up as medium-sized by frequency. This CDR3 reads CASSLVTGARVYGYTF. V usage is TRBV6-5 and J usage is TRBJ1-2. Germline V gene data show CDR1 as MNHEY and CDR2 as SVGAGI. The CDR3 is 16 amino acids.

CDR3 amino acids: CARSNSTVGSRPTYEQYF. The genes are TRBV5-6 and TRBJ2-7; the TCRdb call, TRBD2, lacks DNA for checking. From germline, CDR1 is SGHDT and CDR2 YYEEEE. This CDR3 has 18 residues.

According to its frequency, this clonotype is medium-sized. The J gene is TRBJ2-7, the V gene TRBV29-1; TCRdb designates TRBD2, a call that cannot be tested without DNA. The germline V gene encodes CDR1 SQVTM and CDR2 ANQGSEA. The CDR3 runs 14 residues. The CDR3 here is CSVEPSRRVYEQYF.

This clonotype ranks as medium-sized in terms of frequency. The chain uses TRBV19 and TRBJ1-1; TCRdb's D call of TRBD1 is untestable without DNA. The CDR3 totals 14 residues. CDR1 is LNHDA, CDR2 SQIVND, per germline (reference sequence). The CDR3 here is CATCDRGRNTEAFF.

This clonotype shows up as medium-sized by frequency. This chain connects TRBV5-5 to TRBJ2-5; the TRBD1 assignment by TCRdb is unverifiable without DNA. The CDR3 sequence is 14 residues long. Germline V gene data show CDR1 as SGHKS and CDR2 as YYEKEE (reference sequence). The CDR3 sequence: CASKRGDSRETQYF.

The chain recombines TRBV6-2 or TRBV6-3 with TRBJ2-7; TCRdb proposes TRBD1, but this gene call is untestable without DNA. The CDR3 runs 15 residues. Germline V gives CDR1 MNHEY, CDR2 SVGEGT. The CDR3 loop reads CASIDRGPSSYEQYF.

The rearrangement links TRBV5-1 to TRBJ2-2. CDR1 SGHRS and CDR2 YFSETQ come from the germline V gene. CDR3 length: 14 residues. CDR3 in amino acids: CASSLDANTGELFF.

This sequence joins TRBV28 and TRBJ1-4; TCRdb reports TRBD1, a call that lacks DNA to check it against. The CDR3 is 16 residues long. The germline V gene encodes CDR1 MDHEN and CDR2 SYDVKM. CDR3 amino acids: CATNLPTGEANEKLFF.

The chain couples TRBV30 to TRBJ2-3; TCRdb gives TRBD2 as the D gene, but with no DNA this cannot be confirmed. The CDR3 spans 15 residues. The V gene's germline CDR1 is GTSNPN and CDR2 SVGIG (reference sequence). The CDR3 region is CAWRGTSGGTDTQYF.

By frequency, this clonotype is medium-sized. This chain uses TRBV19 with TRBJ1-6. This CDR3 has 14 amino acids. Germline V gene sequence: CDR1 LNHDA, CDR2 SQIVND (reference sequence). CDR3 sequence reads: CASSSRQVNSPLHF.

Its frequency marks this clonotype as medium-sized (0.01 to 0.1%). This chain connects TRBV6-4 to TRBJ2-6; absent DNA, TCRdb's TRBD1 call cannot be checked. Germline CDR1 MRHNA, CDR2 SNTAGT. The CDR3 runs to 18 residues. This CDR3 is CASSDSGTGGEGANVLTF.